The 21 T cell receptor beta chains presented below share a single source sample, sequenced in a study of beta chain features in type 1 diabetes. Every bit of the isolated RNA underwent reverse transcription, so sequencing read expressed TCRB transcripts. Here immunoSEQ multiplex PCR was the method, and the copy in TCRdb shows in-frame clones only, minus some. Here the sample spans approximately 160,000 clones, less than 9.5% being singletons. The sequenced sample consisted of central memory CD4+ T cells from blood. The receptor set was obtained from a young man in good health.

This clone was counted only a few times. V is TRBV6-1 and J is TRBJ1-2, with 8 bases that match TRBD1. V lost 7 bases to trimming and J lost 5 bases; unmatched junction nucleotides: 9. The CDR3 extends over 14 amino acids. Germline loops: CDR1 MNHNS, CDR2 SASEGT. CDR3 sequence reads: CASKDRDQYYGYTF. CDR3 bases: TGTGCCAGCAAGGACAGGGACCAATATTATGGCTACACCTTC.

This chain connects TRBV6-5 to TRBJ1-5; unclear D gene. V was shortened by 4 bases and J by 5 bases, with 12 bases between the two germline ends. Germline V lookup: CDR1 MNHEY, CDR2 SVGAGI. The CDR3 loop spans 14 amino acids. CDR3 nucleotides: TGTGCCAGCAGTTCGGGGATGGACGATCAGCCCCAGCATTTT. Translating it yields CASSSGMDDQPQHF.

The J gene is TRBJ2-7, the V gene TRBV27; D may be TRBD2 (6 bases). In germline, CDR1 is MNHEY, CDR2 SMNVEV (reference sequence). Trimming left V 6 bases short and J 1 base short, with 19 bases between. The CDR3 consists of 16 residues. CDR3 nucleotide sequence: TGTGCCAGCAGGCGGGGCGGTGGCGAGATGTCCTACGAGCAGTACTTC. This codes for CASRRGGGEMSYEQYF.

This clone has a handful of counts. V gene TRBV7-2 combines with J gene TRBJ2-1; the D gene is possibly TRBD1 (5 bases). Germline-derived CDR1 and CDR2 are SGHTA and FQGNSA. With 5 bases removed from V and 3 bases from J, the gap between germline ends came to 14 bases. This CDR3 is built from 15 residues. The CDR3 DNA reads TGTGCCAGCAGCCCCAGGGCAGGGATCTACAATGAGCAGTTCTTC. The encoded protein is CASSPRAGIYNEQFF.

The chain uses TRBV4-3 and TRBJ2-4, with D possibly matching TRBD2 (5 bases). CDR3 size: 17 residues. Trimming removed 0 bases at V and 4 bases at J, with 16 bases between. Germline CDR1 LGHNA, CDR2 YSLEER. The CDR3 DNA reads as TGCGCCAGCAGCCAAGATTCCCGGGATGTGGGGAAAAACATTCAGTACTTC. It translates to CASSQDSRDVGKNIQYF.

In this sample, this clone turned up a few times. CDR3 coding DNA: TGTGCCAGCAGGCCCGGGACTGAGATCTACGAGCAGTACTTC. Its protein is CASRPGTEIYEQYF. This rearrangement joins TRBV7-9 to TRBJ2-7, with D possibly being TRBD2 (6 bases). This CDR3 comprises 14 residues. The germline CDR1 and CDR2 sequences are SEHNR and FQNEAQ (reference sequence). V lost 6 bases and J lost 3, with 15 bases in between.

The CDR3 DNA reads as TGTGCCACCAGCAGAGGGATAGCGGGGGGATCCTACGAGCAGTACTTC. Translated, it gives CATSRGIAGGSYEQYF. The V and J genes are TRBV15 and TRBJ2-7; 10 positions match TRBD2. This CDR3 comprises 16 residues. With 1 base clipped from V and 1 base from J, the junction kept 4 bases outside the gene matches. Per germline, CDR1 LNHNV and CDR2 YYDKDF (reference sequence). Full variable domain (missing parts from reference TRBV15 and TRBJ2-7): DAMVIQNPRYQVTQFGKPVTLSCSQTLNHNVMYWYQQKSSQAPKLLFHYYDKDFNNEADTPDNFQSRRPNTSFCFLDIRSPGLGDTAMYLCATSRGIAGGSYEQYFGPGTRLTVT.

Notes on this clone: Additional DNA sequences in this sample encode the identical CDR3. As DNA, the CDR3 is TGTGCCAGCAGCAGGACAGCGAACACTGAAGCTTTCTTT. Protein: CASSRTANTEAFF. The chain joins TRBV11-3 to TRBJ1-1; maybe TRBD1 (6 bases). The CDR3 is 13 amino acids. Germline V gives CDR1 SGHNT, CDR2 YENEEA. Between the trimmed V and J ends, which lost 5 bases and 1 base, there was a span of 8 bases.

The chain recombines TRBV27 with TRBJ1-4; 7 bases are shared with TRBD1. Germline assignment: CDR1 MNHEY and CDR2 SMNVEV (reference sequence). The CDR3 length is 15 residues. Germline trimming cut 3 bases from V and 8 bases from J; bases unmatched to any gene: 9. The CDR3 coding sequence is TGTGCCAGCAGTTTTAGGGGGCTCTATGAGGAAAAACTGTTTTTT. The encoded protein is CASSFRGLYEEKLFF.

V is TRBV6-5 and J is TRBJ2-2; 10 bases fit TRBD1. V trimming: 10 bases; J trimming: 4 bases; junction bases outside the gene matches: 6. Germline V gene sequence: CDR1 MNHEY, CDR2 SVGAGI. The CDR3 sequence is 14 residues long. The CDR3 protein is CANRGQGTTGELFF. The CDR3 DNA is TGTGCCAACAGGGGACAGGGGACCACCGGGGAGCTGTTTTTT.

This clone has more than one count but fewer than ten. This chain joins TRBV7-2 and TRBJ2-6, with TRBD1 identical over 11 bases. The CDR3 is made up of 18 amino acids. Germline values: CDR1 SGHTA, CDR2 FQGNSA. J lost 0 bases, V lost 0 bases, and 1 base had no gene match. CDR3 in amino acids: CASSLAGTGGSGANVLTF. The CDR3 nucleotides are TGTGCCAGCAGCTTAGCCGGGACAGGGGGCTCTGGGGCCAACGTCCTGACTTTC.

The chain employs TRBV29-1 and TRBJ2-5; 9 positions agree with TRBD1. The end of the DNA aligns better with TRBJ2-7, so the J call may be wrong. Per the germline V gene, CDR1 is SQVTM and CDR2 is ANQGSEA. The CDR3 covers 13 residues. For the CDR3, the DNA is TGCAGCGTTGGACAGGGGGGGGGCGGCGAGCAGTACTTC. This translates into CSVGQGGGGEQYF.

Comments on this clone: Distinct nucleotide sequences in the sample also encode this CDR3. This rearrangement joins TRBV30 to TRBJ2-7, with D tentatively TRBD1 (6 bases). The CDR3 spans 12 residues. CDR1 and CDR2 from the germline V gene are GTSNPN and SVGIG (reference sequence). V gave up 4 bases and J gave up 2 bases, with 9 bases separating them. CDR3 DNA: TGTGCCTGGAAGGGGGATCCCTACGAGCAGTACTTC. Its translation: CAWKGDPYEQYF. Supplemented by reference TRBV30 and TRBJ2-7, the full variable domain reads SQTIHQWPATLVQPVGSPLSLECTVEGTSNPNLYWYRQAAGRGLQLLFYSVGIGQISSEVPQNLSASRPQDRQFILSSKKLLLSDSGFYLCAWKGDPYEQYFGPGTRLTVT.

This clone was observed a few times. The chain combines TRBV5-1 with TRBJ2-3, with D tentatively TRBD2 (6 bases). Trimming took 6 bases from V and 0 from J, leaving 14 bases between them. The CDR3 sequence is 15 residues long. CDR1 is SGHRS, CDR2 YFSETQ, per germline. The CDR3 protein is CASTMRGTSTDTQYF. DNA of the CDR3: TGCGCCAGCACCATGCGCGGGACTAGCACAGATACGCAGTATTTT.

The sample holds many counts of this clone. Here the CDR3 DNA reads TGTGCCAGCAGCGGGACTAGCGGGAGGTGGAATGAGCAGTTCTTC. Amino acid sequence: CASSGTSGRWNEQFF. The chain has TRBV9 and TRBJ2-1; 14 bases are shared with TRBD2. The CDR3 is made up of 15 amino acids. CDR1 SGDLS and CDR2 YYNGEE come from the germline V gene. J gave up 7 bases and V 3 bases, and 3 bases lay outside the gene matches.

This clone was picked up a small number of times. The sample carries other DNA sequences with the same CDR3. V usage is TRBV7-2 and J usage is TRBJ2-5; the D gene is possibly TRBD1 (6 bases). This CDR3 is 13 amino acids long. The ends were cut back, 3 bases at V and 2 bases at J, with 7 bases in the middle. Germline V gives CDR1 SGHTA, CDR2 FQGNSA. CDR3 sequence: CASSFDRQETQYF. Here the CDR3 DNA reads TGTGCCAGCAGCTTCGACAGGCAAGAGACCCAGTACTTC.

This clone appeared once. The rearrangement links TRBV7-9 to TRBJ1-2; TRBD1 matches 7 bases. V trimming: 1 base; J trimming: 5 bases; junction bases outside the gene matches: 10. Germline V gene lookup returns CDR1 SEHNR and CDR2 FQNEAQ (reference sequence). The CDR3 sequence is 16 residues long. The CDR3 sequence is CASSLVEGARAYGYTF. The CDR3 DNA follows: TGTGCCAGCAGCTTAGTTGAGGGGGCCAGGGCATATGGCTACACCTTC.

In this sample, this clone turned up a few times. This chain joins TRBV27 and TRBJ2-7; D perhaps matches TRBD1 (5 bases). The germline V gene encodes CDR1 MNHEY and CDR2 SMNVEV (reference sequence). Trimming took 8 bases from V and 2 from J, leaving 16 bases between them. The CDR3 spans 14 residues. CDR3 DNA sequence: TGTGCCAGCCGAACAACACAGGATACCTACGAGCAGTACTTC. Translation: CASRTTQDTYEQYF.

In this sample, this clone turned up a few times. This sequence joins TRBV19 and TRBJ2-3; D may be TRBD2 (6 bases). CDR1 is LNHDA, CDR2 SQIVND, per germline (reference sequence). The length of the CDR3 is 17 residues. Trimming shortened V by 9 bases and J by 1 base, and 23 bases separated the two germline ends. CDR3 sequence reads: CARRTRDFCHGTDTQYF. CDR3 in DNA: TGTGCCAGACGGACTCGGGACTTTTGTCACGGCACAGATACGCAGTATTTT. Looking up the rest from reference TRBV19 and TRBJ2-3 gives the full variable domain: DGGITQSPKYLFRKEGQNVTLSCEQNLNHDAMYWYRQDPGQGLRLIYYSQIVNDFQKGDIAEGYSVSREKKESFPLTVTSAQKNPTAFYLCARRTRDFCHGTDTQYFGPGTRLTVL.

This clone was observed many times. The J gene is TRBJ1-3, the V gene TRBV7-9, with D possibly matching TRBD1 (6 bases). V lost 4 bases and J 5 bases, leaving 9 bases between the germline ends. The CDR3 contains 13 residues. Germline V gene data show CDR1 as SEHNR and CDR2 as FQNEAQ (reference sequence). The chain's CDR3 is CASSSTGRNTIYF. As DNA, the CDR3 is TGTGCCAGCAGCTCGACAGGTCGAAACACCATATATTTT.

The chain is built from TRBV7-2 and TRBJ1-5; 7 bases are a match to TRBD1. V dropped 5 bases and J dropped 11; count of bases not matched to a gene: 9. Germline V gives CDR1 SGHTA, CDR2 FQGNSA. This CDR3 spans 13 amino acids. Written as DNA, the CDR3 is TGTGCCAGCAGCCCCCAGGGGGGCCCCGCCCAGCATTTT. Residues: CASSPQGGPAQHF.